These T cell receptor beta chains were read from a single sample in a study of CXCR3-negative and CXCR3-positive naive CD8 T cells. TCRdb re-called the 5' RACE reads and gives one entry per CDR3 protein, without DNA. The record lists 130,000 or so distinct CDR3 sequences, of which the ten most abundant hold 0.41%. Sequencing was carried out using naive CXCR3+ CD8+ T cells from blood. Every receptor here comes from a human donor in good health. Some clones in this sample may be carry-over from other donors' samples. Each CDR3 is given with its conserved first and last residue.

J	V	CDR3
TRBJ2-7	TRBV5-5	CASSLAGFEQYF
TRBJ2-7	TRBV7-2	CASSLFLGPYEQYF
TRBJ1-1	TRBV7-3	CASSPGRLWAFF
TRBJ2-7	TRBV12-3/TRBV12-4	CASSLAAGSSPSYEQYF
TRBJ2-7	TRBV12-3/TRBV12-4	CASSPGTGNTEQYF
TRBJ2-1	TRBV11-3	CASSSEDEQFF
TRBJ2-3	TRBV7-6	CASSLAEDTQYF
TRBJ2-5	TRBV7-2	CASSLVAGIPTETQYF
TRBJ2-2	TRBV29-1	CSVELTGGAELFF
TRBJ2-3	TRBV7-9	CASSTFGGLTSTDTQYF
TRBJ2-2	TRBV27	CASSWGTGELFF
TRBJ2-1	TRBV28	CASSSDTKRDEQFF
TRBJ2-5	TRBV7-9	CASSTAEDGNQETQYF
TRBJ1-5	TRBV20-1	CSAKAADQPQHF
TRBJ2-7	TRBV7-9	CASSVAGLEAEQYF
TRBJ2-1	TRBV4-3	CASSQDMGPYNEQFF
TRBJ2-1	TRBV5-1	CASSLEVHEQFF
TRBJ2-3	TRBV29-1	CSVEPPSTDTQYF
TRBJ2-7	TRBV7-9	CASSYLGGDSYEQYF
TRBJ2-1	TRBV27	CASSNQRGAYNEQFF
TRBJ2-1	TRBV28	CASSLRGLGSYNEQFF
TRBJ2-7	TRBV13	CASRTRTSGGYEQYF
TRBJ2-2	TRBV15	CATSKDSHTGELFF